These T cell receptor beta chains were read from a single sample in a study of T cell clones after liver transplantation. Clones were sequenced by immunoSEQ multiplex PCR, and TCRdb holds only the in-frame ones, with some missing. The sample yields approximately 75,000 clones, about 80% seen once. Here the sequenced sample was CD4+ T cells from blood, taken 12 months after liver transplant. Receptors were obtained from a human patient who received a liver transplant. The graft donor may have given rise to some T cells. Each CDR3 is given with its conserved first and last residue. D genes are given only for firm matches. Only some rows state a clone size, as once, few, many or a class for expanded clones.

v_call	d_call	j_call	clone_size	cdr3_nt	cdr3_aa
TRBV25-1	.	TRBJ2-7	few	TGTGCCAGCAAAGGGGAACGCTACGAGCAGTACTTC	CASKGERYEQYF
TRBV2	.	TRBJ1-5	.	TGTGCCAGCAGTCAAGTCTATAGCAATCAGCCCCAGCATTTT	CASSQVYSNQPQHF
TRBV18	TRBD1	TRBJ1-1	.	TGTGCCAGCTCACCACGTGTAGGACAGGGGGATTCGAACACTGAAGCTTTCTTT	CASSPRVGQGDSNTEAFF
TRBV5-1	TRBD2	TRBJ2-7	.	TGCGCCAGCAGCTTAGACACTAGCGGGGCCGTTTACGAGCAGTACTTC	CASSLDTSGAVYEQYF
TRBV15	.	TRBJ1-2	few	TGTGCCACCAGCAGAGACAACTATGGCTACACCTTC	CATSRDNYGYTF
TRBV19	.	TRBJ1-5	.	TGTGCCGCTTCCCTGGGGTTTTGGAGCAATCAGCCCCAGCATTTT	CAASLGFWSNQPQHF
TRBV5-3	.	TRBJ1-5	.	TGTGCCAGAAGCTTGGGCCCCAATCAGCCCCAGCATTTT	CARSLGPNQPQHF
TRBV7-9	TRBD1	TRBJ1-4	.	TGTGCCAGCAGCCCGGGGACAGGGGGCTTTGAAAAACTGTTTTTT	CASSPGTGGFEKLFF
TRBV25-1	TRBD2	TRBJ2-1	.	TGTGCCAGCAGCCCTAGCGGGAGCCGTTCCTACAATGAGCAGTTCTTC	CASSPSGSRSYNEQFF
TRBV10-2	TRBD1	TRBJ2-1	.	TGCGCCACCCGACAGGGGGCGTCGAATGAGCAGTTCTTC	CATRQGASNEQFF
TRBV2	TRBD1	TRBJ1-5	.	TGTGCCAGCAGACTGACAGGGGATGGCAATCAGCCCCAGCATTTT	CASRLTGDGNQPQHF
TRBV11-1	TRBD2	TRBJ2-3	.	TGTGCCAGCAGCTTAGCGGGAGGGCCAGATACGCAGTATTTT	CASSLAGGPDTQYF
TRBV6-1	TRBD2	TRBJ2-3	once	TGTGCCAGCAGTGACGGGACTATACCCACAGATACGCAGTATTTT	CASSDGTIPTDTQYF
TRBV5-1	.	TRBJ1-3	.	TGCGCCAGCAGCCTATTAATGGGAGGGAACACCATATATTTT	CASSLLMGGNTIYF
TRBV2	.	TRBJ1-1	.	TGTGCCAGCAGTCCCCTTAGACAGGCAAACACTGAAGCTTTCTTT	CASSPLRQANTEAFF
TRBV28	.	TRBJ1-2	.	TGTGCCAGCAGTTTAGGAACAGGGTATGGCTACACCTTC	CASSLGTGYGYTF
TRBV2	.	TRBJ2-5	.	TGTGCCGGTAAAATAACTAGACTCGAGGAGACCCAGTACTTC	CAGKITRLEETQYF
TRBV4-2	.	TRBJ2-1	few	TGTGCCAGCAGCCGAGATATAGCGAGCTCCTACAATGAGCAGTTCTTC	CASSRDIASSYNEQFF
TRBV5-1	TRBD1	TRBJ2-7	.	TGCGCCAGCAGCTTCGCTTCCTTCAGGGGGCTGGAGTACGAGCAGTACTTC	CASSFASFRGLEYEQYF
TRBV10-2	.	TRBJ1-1	.	TGCGCCAGCGAGCCAAGTTTGAACACTGAAGCTTTCTTT	CASEPSLNTEAFF
TRBV9	TRBD2	TRBJ2-1	.	TGTGCCAGCAGCCCCGTACCTCTTAGGACTAGCATCAACAATGAGCAGTTCTTC	CASSPVPLRTSINNEQFF
TRBV10-3	.	TRBJ2-3	.	TGTGCCATCAGTGAGCCGTCCACAGATACGCAGTATTTT	CAISEPSTDTQYF
TRBV9	.	TRBJ1-1	.	TGTGCCAGCAGCGTAGACCCCGGGGGGCGGTACACTGAAGCTTTCTTT	CASSVDPGGRYTEAFF
TRBV4-1	.	TRBJ1-2	.	TGCGCCAGCAGCCAAGATCCGGGGCGCAGGGCTAACTATGGCTACACCTTC	CASSQDPGRRANYGYTF
TRBV30	.	TRBJ1-2	.	TGTGCCTGGAGAGACAGGCTGTTGAACTATGGCTACACCTTC	CAWRDRLLNYGYTF
TRBV13	.	TRBJ1-1	.	TGTGCCAGCAGCTTCGGTTTGGGGTCTGAAGCTTTCTTT	CASSFGLGSEAFF
TRBV29-1	.	TRBJ2-5	few	TGCAGCGTTGCTCTCCTCGGTCAAGAGACCCAGTACTTC	CSVALLGQETQYF
TRBV21-1	.	TRBJ2-1	few	TGTGCCAGCTGGCGGGAGGGTAATGAGCAGTTCTTC	CASWREGNEQFF
TRBV7-2	.	TRBJ2-2	.	TGTGCCAGCAGCCCGACTAGTATCGCCGGGGAGCTGTTTTTT	CASSPTSIAGELFF
TRBV5-1	TRBD2	TRBJ2-3	.	TGCGCCAGCAGCTTGGAGCTAGCGGGTAGAGATACGCAGTATTTT	CASSLELAGRDTQYF
TRBV7-9	.	TRBJ2-1	.	TGTGCCAGCAGCTTATGGGGGAGTCAGGACGGTGAGCAGTTCTTC	CASSLWGSQDGEQFF
TRBV6-1	.	TRBJ2-7	.	TGTGCCAGCAACAAATTACAGGGTAGGGAGTACGAGCAGTACTTC	CASNKLQGREYEQYF